A single sample gave rise to the 17 T cell receptor beta chains below, sequenced in a study of OX40 agonist ivuxolimab in advanced cancers. The method was immunoSEQ multiplex PCR; TCRdb's version includes in-frame clones alone and lacks a portion of them. Of 90,000 to 100,000 clones detected, roughly 95% appear once; the ten largest clones hold approximately 2%. This sample comprised CD4+ or CD8+ T cells sorted from blood, obtained in a trial of the OX40 agonist ivuxolimab. The receptors originated from an adult with an advanced solid tumor such as melanoma, head and neck, liver or kidney cancer.

The chain employs TRBV2 and TRBJ2-7; TRBD1 agrees at 8 bases. The CDR3 is 15 amino acids. The V gene's germline CDR1 is SNHLY and CDR2 FYNNEI. V shed 3 bases and J 2 bases; nucleotides not matched to a gene: 6. The CDR3 DNA follows: TGTGCCAGCAGTGAGGTGGCAGGGGGCCCCTACGAGCAGTACTTC. It codes for CASSEVAGGPYEQYF.

J is TRBJ1-6 and V is TRBV4-1; 7 bases agree with TRBD1. The ends lost 4 bases at V and 6 bases at J; junction bases unmatched: 0. CDR1 is MGHRA and CDR2 is YSYEKL in the germline V gene. This CDR3 has 13 amino acids. The CDR3 sequence is CASSRDSNSPLHF. DNA of the CDR3: TGCGCCAGCAGCCGGGACAGTAATTCACCCCTCCACTTT.

The CDR3 region has the DNA TGTGCCAGTAGTATAGCCTTAAGATATGAAGCTTTCTTT. Amino acid sequence: CASSIALRYEAFF. This chain joins TRBV19 and TRBJ1-1; D is ambiguous. Trimming left V 1 base short and J 7 bases short, with 10 bases between. CDR1 and CDR2 (germline): LNHDA, SQIVND (reference sequence). The CDR3 covers 13 residues.

Turning to this clone: The junction shows a germline mismatch at one end, possibly a read error. The rearrangement joins TRBV4-2 to TRBJ1-1, with D unresolved. Germline V gene sequence: CDR1 LGHNA, CDR2 YNFKEQ. The CDR3 length is 13 residues. Here the CDR3 reads CASSKDLGTEAFF. The CDR3 DNA reads TGTGCCAGCAGCAAAGATCTTGGAACTGAAGCTTTCTTT.

The chain carries TRBV10-3 and TRBJ2-1; D is unclear. The CDR3 runs 12 residues. Germline CDR1 and CDR2: ENHRY and SYGVKD. Trimming took off 6 bases at V and 11 bases at J, with 14 bases between the two ends. CDR3 sequence: CAISLGWDQQFF. In DNA, the CDR3 is TGTGCCATCAGCCTAGGATGGGATCAGCAGTTCTTC.

The chain employs TRBV11-2 and TRBJ2-4; no clear D. CDR1 is SGHAT and CDR2 is FQNNGV in the germline V gene. Trimming cost V 0 bases and J 11 bases, with 11 bases left between them. This CDR3 spans 13 amino acids. CDR3 DNA sequence: TGTGCCAGCAGCTTAGATACCGGGTGGGTTCAGTACTTC. Its protein is CASSLDTGWVQYF.

V and J are TRBV14 and TRBJ2-2, with D uncertain. Germline CDR1 reads SGHDN; CDR2 reads FVKESK. Trimming removed 0 bases at V and 6 bases at J, with 8 bases between. This CDR3 is built from 14 residues. The CDR3 region has the DNA TGTGCCAGCAGCCAAGATCTAGGGTCCGGGGAGCTGTTTTTT. Its protein product is CASSQDLGSGELFF.

The table lists this clone with a few counts. The V and J genes are TRBV7-8 and TRBJ1-2, with TRBD1 matching over 7 bases. Germline values: CDR1 SGHVS, CDR2 FQNEAQ. V shed 5 bases, J shed 0 bases, and the junction held 9 bases outside the gene matches. The CDR3 is 16 amino acids. This CDR3 reads CASSPRRGRPNYGYTF. The CDR3 DNA is TGTGCCAGCAGCCCGAGAAGGGGGCGGCCTAACTATGGCTACACCTTC.

V is TRBV4-3 and J is TRBJ2-7; 7 nucleotides agree with TRBD1. Looked up from germline, CDR1 is LGHNA and CDR2 is YSLEER. V lost 0 bases and J lost 5; bases outside the gene matches: 10. This CDR3 is 16 amino acids long. The CDR3 region has the DNA TGCGCCAGCAGCCAAGATAGTAGGGGGCGCTGGGACGAGCAGTACTTC. The encoded protein is CASSQDSRGRWDEQYF.

The J gene is TRBJ2-2, the V gene TRBV11-2; TRBD2 matches at 8 bases. This CDR3 is built from 18 residues. The J segment lost 4 bases and the V segment lost 6 bases, leaving 16 bases of the junction unmatched. Germline lookup yields CDR1 SGHAT and CDR2 FQNNGV. Here the CDR3 DNA reads TGTGCCAGCAGTTCGGACCGGGGGGGGAGTGGGGCCACCGGGGAGCTGTTTTTT. It specifies CASSSDRGGSGATGELFF.

This clone was seen only a few times. At one end, the junction sequence differs from germline, possibly due to a read error. The V call is TRBV6-6, the J call TRBJ1-6, with D perhaps matching TRBD1 (5 bases). The germline gives CDR1 MNHNY, CDR2 SVGAGI (reference sequence). The CDR3 runs 13 residues. The CDR3 reads CASRGLNKSPLHF. The DNA for the CDR3 is TGTGCCAGCAGGGGACTGAATAAATCACCCCTCCACTTT.

The V call is TRBV5-6, the J call TRBJ1-4, with TRBD1 as a possible D gene (5 bases). Germline V gives CDR1 SGHDT, CDR2 YYEEEE. Between the trimmed V and J ends, which lost 0 bases and 7 bases, there was a span of 10 bases. The CDR3 totals 14 residues. This CDR3 reads CASSLVRDAEKLFF. The CDR3 coding sequence is TGTGCCAGCAGCTTGGTCAGGGATGCTGAAAAACTGTTTTTT.

The V and J genes are TRBV19 and TRBJ1-1; no reliable D call. Germline assignment: CDR1 LNHDA and CDR2 SQIVND (reference sequence). The ends were cut back, 2 bases at V and 1 base at J, with 11 bases in the middle. The CDR3 covers 15 residues. CDR3 nucleotides: TGTGCCAGTAGTATATGGGCTGGGAGGAACACTGAAGCTTTCTTT. This codes for CASSIWAGRNTEAFF.

This chain connects TRBV12-5 to TRBJ2-1; tentative D call: TRBD2 (5 bases). This CDR3 has 13 residues. Germline CDR1 and CDR2: LGHNT and FRNRAP. The V and J ends lost 1 base and 7 bases respectively, with 8 bases between them. The CDR3 sequence: CASGLGGRNEQFF. In nucleotides, the CDR3 is TGTGCTAGTGGTTTGGGCGGGCGGAATGAGCAGTTCTTC.

The gene calls are TRBV16 and TRBJ2-1, with D unresolved. Between the trimmed V and J ends, which lost 5 bases and 0 bases, there was a span of 11 bases. CDR1 and CDR2 from the germline V gene are KGHSY and FQNENV. The CDR3 runs 15 residues. The CDR3 nucleotides read TGTGCCAGCAGCAGAAGCACCGACTCCTACAATGAGCAGTTCTTC. This codes for CASSRSTDSYNEQFF.

The rearrangement links TRBV9 to TRBJ1-1, with 9 bases identical to TRBD1. This CDR3 has 14 amino acids. Looked up from germline, CDR1 is SGDLS and CDR2 is YYNGEE. With 3 bases clipped from V and 10 bases from J, the junction kept 10 bases outside the gene matches. The CDR3 loop is CASSGGTGFRGAFF. The CDR3 bases are TGTGCCAGCAGCGGGGGGACAGGGTTTAGAGGAGCTTTCTTT.

The chain couples TRBV29-1 to TRBJ2-2, with 11 nucleotides matching TRBD1. This CDR3 has 13 residues. J gave up 6 bases and V 7 bases, and 4 bases lay outside the gene matches. The V gene's germline CDR1 is SQVTM and CDR2 ANQGSEA. The CDR3 spells CSGGQGAAGELFF. CDR3 bases: TGCAGCGGCGGACAGGGGGCAGCCGGGGAGCTGTTTTTT.